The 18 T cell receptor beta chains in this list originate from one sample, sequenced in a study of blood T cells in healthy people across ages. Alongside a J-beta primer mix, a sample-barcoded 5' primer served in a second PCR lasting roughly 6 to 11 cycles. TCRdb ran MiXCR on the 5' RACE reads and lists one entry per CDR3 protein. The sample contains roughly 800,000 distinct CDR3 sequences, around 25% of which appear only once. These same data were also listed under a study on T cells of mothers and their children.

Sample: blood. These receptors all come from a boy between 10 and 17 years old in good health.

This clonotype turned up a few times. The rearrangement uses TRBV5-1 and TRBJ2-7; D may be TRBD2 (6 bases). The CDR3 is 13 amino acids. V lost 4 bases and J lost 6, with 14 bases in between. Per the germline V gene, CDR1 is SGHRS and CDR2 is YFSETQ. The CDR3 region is CASSPMGGLEQYF. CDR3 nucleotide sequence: TGCGCCAGCAGCCCCATGGGGGGACTCGAGCAGTACTTC.

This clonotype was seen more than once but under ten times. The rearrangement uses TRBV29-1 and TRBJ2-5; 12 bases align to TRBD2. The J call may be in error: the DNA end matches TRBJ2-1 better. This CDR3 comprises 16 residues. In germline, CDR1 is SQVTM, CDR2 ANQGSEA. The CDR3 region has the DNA TGCAGCGCCGACGCTAGCGGGGGGGCCTGGTACAATGAGCAGTTCTTC. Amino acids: CSADASGGAWYNEQFF.

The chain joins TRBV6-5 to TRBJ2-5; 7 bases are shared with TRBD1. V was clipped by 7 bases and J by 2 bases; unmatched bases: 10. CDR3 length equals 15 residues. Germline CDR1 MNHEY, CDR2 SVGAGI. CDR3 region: CASTRQGNGQETQYF. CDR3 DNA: TGTGCCAGCACCCGACAGGGCAATGGTCAAGAGACCCAGTACTTC.

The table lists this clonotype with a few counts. CDR3 region: CSASPSNEQFF. CDR3 sequence (DNA): TGCAGTGCTAGTCCCTCCAATGAGCAGTTCTTC. J is TRBJ2-1 and V is TRBV20-1; D remains unclear. The germline V gene has CDR1 DFQATT and CDR2 SNEGSKA (reference sequence). Trimming removed 3 bases from V and 6 bases from J, with 6 bases in between. The CDR3 is 11 residues long.

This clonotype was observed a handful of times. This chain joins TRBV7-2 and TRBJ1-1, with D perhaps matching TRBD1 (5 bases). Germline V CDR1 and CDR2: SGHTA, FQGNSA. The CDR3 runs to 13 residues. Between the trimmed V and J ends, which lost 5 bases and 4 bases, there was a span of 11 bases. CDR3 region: CASSPRVGTEAFF. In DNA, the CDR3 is TGTGCCAGCAGCCCCAGGGTGGGCACTGAAGCTTTCTTT.

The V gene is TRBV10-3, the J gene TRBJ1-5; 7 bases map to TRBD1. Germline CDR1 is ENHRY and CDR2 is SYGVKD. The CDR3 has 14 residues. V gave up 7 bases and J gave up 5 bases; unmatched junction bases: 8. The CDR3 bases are TGTGCCATCAAGGGGGCAGGGGCGGATCAGCCCCAGCATTTT. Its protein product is CAIKGAGADQPQHF.

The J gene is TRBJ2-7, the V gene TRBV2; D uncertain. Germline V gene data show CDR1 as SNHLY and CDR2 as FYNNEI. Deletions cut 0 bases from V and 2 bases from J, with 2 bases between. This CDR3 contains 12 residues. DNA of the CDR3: TGTGCCAGCAGTGAAGCCCCCTACGAGCAGTACTTC. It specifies CASSEAPYEQYF.

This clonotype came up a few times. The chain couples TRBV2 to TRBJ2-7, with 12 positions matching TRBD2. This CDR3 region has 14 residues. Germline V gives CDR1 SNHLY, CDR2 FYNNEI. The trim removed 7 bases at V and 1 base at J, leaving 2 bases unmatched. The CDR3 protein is CASMLAGGSYEQYF. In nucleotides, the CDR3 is TGTGCCAGCATGCTAGCGGGGGGGTCCTACGAGCAGTACTTC.

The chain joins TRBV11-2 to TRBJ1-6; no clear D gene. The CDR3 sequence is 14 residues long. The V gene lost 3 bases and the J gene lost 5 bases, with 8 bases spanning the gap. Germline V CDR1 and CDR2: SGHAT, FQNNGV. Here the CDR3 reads CASSLALNNSPLHF. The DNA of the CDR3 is TGTGCCAGCAGCTTGGCCCTGAATAATTCACCCCTCCACTTT.

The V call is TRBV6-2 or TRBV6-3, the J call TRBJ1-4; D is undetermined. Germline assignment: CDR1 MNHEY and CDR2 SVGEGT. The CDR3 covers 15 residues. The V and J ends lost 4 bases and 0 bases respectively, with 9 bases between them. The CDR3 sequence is CASSSYPATNEKLFF. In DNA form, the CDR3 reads TGTGCCAGCAGTTCTTATCCCGCAACTAATGAAAAACTGTTTTTT.

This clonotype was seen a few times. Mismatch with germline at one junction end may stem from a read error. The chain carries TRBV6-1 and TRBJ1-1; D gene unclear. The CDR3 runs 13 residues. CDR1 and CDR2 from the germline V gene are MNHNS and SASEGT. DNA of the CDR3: TGTGCCAGCAGGGGCCAGTTGAACGCTGAAGCCTTCTTT. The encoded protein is CASRGQLNAEAFF.

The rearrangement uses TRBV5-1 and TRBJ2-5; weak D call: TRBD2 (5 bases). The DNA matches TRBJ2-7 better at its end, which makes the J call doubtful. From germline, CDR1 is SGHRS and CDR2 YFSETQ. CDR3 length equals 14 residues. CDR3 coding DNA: TGCGCCAGCAGCACCGGACTCCAACCCTACGAGCAGTACTTC. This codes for CASSTGLQPYEQYF.

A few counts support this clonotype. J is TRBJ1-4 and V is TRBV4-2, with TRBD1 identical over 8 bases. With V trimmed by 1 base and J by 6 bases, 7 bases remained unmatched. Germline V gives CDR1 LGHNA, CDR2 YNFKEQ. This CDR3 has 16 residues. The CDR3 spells CASSQGTGTGDEKLFF. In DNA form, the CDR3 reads TGTGCCAGCAGCCAAGGAACCGGGACAGGTGATGAAAAACTGTTTTTT.

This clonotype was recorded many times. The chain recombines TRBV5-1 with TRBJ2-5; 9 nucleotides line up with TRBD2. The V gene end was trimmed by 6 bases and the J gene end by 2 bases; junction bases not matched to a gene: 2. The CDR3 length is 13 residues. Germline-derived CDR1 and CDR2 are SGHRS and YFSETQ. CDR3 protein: CASTLAGQETQYF. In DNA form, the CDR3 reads TGCGCCAGCACCCTAGCGGGGCAAGAGACCCAGTACTTC.

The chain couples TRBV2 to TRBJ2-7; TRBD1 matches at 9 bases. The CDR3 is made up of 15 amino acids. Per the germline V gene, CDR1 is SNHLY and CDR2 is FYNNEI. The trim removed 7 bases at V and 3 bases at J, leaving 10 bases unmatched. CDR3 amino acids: CASTLVGQGLYEQYF. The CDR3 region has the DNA TGTGCCAGCACTCTCGTGGGACAGGGCCTCTACGAGCAGTACTTC. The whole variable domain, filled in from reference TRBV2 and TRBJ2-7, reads EPEVTQTPSHQVTQMGQEVILRCVPISNHLYFYWYRQILGQKVEFLVSFYNNEISEKSEIFDDQFSVERPDGSNFTLKIRSTKLEDSAMYFCASTLVGQGLYEQYFGPGTRLTVT.

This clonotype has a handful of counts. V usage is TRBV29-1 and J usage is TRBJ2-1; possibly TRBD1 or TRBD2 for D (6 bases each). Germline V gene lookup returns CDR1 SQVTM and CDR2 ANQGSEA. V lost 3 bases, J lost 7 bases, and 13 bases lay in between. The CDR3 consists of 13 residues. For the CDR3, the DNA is TGCAGCGTTGATAGGGGGGAAGGGAATGAGCAGTTCTTC. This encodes CSVDRGEGNEQFF.

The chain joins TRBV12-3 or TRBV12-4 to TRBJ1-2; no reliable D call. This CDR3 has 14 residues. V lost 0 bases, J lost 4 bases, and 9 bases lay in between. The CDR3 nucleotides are TGTGCCAGCAGTTTAGCACTGGCGAGCTATGGCTACACCTTC. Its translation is CASSLALASYGYTF.

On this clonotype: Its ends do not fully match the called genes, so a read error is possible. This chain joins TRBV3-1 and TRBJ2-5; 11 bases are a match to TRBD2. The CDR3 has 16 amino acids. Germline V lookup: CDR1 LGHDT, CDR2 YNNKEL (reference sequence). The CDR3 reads CASSQDRGLAEEIQYF. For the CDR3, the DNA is TGTGCCAGCAGCCAAGATAGGGGACTAGCGGAAGAGATCCAGTACTTC.